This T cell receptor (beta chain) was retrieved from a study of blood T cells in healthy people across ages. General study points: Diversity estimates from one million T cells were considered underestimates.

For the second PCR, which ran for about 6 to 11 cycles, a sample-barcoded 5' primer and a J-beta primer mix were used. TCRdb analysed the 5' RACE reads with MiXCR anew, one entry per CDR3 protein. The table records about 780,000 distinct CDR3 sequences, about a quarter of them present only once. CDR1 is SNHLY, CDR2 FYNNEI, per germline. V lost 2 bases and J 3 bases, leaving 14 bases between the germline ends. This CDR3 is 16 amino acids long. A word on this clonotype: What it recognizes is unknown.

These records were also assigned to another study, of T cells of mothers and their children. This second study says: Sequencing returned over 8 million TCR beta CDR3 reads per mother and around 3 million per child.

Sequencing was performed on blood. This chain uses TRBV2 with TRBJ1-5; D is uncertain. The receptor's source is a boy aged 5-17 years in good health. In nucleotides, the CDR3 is TGTGCCAGCAGTGAATCCCCCGAGACCCTCAATCAGCCCCAGCATTTT. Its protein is CASSESPETLNQPQHF.